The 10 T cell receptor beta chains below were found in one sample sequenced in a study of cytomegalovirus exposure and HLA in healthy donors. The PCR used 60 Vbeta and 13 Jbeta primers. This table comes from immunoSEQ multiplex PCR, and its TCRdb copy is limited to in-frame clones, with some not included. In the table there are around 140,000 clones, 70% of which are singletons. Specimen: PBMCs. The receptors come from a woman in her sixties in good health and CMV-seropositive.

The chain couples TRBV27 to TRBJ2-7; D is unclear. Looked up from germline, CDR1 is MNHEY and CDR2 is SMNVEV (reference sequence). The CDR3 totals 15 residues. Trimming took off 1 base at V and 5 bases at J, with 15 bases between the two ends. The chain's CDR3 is CASSLFGAFLDEQYF. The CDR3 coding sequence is TGTGCCAGCAGTTTATTCGGTGCATTCCTGGACGAGCAGTACTTC.

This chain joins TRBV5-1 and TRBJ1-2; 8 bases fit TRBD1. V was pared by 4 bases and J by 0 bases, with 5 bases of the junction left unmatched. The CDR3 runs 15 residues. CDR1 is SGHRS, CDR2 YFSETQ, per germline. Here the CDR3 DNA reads TGCGCCAGCAGCCTATGGACAGGGTCTAACTATGGCTACACCTTC. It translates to CASSLWTGSNYGYTF.

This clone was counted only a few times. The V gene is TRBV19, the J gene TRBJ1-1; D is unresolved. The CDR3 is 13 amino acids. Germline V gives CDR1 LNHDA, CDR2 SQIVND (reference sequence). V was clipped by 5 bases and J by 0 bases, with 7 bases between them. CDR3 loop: CASSLTLNTEAFF. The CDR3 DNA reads TGTGCCAGTAGTCTTACATTGAACACTGAAGCTTTCTTT.

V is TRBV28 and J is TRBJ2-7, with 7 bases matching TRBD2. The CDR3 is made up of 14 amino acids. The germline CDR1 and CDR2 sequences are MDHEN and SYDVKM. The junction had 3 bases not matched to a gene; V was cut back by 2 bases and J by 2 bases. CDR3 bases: TGTGCCAGCAGTTTAATGGGGACTACCTACGAGCAGTACTTC. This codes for CASSLMGTTYEQYF.

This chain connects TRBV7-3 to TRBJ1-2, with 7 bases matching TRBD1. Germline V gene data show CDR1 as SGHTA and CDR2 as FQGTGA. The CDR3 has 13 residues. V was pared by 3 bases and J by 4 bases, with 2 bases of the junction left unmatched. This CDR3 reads CASSFGQVYGYTF. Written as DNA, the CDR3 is TGTGCCAGCAGCTTCGGACAGGTCTATGGCTACACCTTC.

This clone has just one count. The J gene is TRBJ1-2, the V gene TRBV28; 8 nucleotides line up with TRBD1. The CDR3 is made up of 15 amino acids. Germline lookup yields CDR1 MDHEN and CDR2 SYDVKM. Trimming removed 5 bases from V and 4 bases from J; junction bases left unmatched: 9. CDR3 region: CASSISPGTGYGYTF. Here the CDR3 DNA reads TGTGCCAGCAGTATCTCTCCCGGGACAGGCTATGGCTACACCTTC.

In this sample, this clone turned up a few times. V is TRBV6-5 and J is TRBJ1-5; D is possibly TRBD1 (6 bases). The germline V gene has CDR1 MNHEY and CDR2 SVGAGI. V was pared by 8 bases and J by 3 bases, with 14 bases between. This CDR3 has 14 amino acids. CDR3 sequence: CASQSPGDNQPQHF. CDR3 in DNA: TGTGCCAGCCAATCCCCAGGGGACAATCAGCCCCAGCATTTT.

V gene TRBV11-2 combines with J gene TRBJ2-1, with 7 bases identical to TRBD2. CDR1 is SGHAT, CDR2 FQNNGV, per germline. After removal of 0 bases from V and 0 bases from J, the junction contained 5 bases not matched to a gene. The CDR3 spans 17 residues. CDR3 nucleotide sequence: TGTGCCAGCAGCTTAGATCGTAGCGGGCGCTCCTACAATGAGCAGTTCTTC. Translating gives CASSLDRSGRSYNEQFF.

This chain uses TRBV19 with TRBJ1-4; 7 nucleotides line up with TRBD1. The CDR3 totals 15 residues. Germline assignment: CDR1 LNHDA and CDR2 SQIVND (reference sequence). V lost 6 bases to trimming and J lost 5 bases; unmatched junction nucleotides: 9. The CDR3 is CASRARDSLNEKLFF. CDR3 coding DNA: TGTGCCAGTAGGGCCCGGGACAGTCTAAATGAAAAACTGTTTTTT.

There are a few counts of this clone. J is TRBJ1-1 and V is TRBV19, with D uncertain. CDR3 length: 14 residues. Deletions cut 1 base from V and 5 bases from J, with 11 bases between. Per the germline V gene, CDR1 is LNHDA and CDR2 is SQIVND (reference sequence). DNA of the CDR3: TGTGCCAGTAGTATAGGTGATGGGAGGACTGAAGCTTTCTTT. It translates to CASSIGDGRTEAFF. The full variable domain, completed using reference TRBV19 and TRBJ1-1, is DGGITQSPKYLFRKEGQNVTLSCEQNLNHDAMYWYRQDPGQGLRLIYYSQIVNDFQKGDIAEGYSVSREKKESFPLTVTSAQKNPTAFYLCASSIGDGRTEAFFGQGTRLTVV.